Below, 10 T cell receptor beta chains from the same sample are listed, as sequenced in a study of T cell repertoires in cytomegalovirus infection. No antigen has been identified for these receptors. TCRdb fed the reads into MiXCR, producing one record per CDR3 protein. The sample carries about 920,000 distinct CDR3 sequences, approximately 31% recorded once. Sequenced here: cultured CD8+ T cells from PBMCs, sampled from culture after CMV antigen stimulation. The receptor set was obtained from a human donor in good health (CMV status not recorded). Some clones in this sample may be carry-over from other donors' samples.

The sample holds many counts of this clonotype. The chain employs TRBV4-3 and TRBJ1-2; maybe TRBD1 (5 bases). Between the trimmed V and J ends, which lost 0 bases and 2 bases, there was a span of 10 bases. The CDR3 totals 15 residues. CDR1 and CDR2 from the germline V gene are LGHNA and YSLEER. The CDR3 protein is CASSQDKGLNYGYTF. In DNA form, the CDR3 reads TGCGCCAGCAGCCAAGATAAGGGGCTAAACTATGGCTACACCTTC.

V and J are TRBV12-5 and TRBJ1-1, with no clear D. The V end was cut by 6 bases, the J end by 2 bases, with 4 bases between. The CDR3 has 11 residues. Germline CDR1 LGHNT, CDR2 FRNRAP. CDR3 nucleotides: TGTGCTAGTGGCCACAACACTGAAGCTTTCTTT. Translating gives CASGHNTEAFF. The whole variable domain, remainder taken from reference TRBV12-5 and TRBJ1-1, is DARVTQTPRHKVTEMGQEVTMRCQPILGHNTVFWYRQTMMQGLELLAYFRNRAPLDDSGMPKDRFSAEMPDATLATLKIQPSEPRDSAVYFCASGHNTEAFFGQGTRLTVV.

The rearrangement joins TRBV9 to TRBJ1-4; 7 positions match TRBD1. With 4 bases clipped from V and 4 bases from J, the junction kept 10 bases outside the gene matches. The CDR3 totals 16 residues. Per germline, CDR1 SGDLS and CDR2 YYNGEE. CDR3 DNA sequence: TGTGCCAGCAGCCCACTTGGGACAGTCGATAATGAAAAACTGTTTTTT. This sequence encodes CASSPLGTVDNEKLFF.

This clonotype was seen more than once but under ten times. The rearrangement joins TRBV6-1 to TRBJ1-2; D is unresolved. CDR3 length: 14 residues. Trimming stripped 0 bases from V and 8 bases from J, with 13 bases between. Looked up from germline, CDR1 is MNHNS and CDR2 is SASEGT. The CDR3, as DNA: TGTGCCAGCAGTGAAGCGTGGCAGGCCGAGGGCTACACCTTC. It translates to CASSEAWQAEGYTF.

This clonotype was counted ten times or more. This chain connects TRBV7-2 to TRBJ2-1; no clear D. Trimming cost V 1 base and J 10 bases, with 11 bases left between them. From germline, CDR1 is SGHTA and CDR2 FQGNSA. The CDR3 loop spans 13 amino acids. DNA for the CDR3: TGTGCCAGCAGCTTAGTCTTGGCGATGGAGCAGTTCTTC. As protein: CASSLVLAMEQFF.

The chain carries TRBV15 and TRBJ2-1; either TRBD1 or TRBD2 may fit D (5 bases each). This CDR3 is built from 18 residues. Germline V gene lookup returns CDR1 LNHNV and CDR2 YYDKDF (reference sequence). Trimming removed 0 bases at V and 0 bases at J, with 15 bases between. The CDR3 DNA reads TGTGCCACCAGCAGAGACCGGACGGGACCTAGCTCCTACAATGAGCAGTTCTTC. The encoded protein is CATSRDRTGPSSYNEQFF.

This clonotype was detected only a few times. The chain joins TRBV28 to TRBJ2-7; 11 bases match TRBD1. Germline CDR1 MDHEN, CDR2 SYDVKM. The V gene end was trimmed by 3 bases and the J gene end by 5 bases; junction bases not matched to a gene: 6. This CDR3 is 15 amino acids long. This CDR3 is CASSFRDRGTDEQYF. In nucleotides, the CDR3 is TGTGCCAGCAGTTTTCGGGACAGGGGGACCGACGAGCAGTACTTC.

The chain combines TRBV14 with TRBJ1-6; D gene ambiguous. The CDR3 has 17 amino acids. The V end was cut by 0 bases, the J end by 9 bases, with 18 bases between. Germline CDR1 SGHDN, CDR2 FVKESK. The CDR3 DNA is TGTGCCAGCAGCCAAGATTTACCGTCGATGGGAAGTTCACCCCTCCACTTT. It translates to CASSQDLPSMGSSPLHF.

This clonotype showed up just a few times. V usage is TRBV7-6 and J usage is TRBJ1-2, with unresolved D. Germline V CDR1 and CDR2: SGHVS, FNYEAQ. Trimming stripped 0 bases from V and 4 bases from J, with 9 bases between. The length of the CDR3 is 14 residues. The CDR3 loop is CASSLAYGGYGYTF. CDR3 nucleotides: TGTGCCAGCAGCTTAGCGTACGGAGGCTATGGCTACACCTTC.

The V and J genes are TRBV7-4 and TRBJ1-2, with 11 bases aligning to TRBD1. The V segment lost 5 bases and the J segment 7 bases; nucleotides outside the gene matches: 6. The CDR3 runs to 14 residues. Germline CDR1 reads SGHVT; CDR2 reads SQSDAQ. CDR3 residues: CASSPRTGGFGYTF. The CDR3 DNA reads TGTGCCAGCAGCCCTAGGACAGGGGGCTTTGGCTACACCTTC.